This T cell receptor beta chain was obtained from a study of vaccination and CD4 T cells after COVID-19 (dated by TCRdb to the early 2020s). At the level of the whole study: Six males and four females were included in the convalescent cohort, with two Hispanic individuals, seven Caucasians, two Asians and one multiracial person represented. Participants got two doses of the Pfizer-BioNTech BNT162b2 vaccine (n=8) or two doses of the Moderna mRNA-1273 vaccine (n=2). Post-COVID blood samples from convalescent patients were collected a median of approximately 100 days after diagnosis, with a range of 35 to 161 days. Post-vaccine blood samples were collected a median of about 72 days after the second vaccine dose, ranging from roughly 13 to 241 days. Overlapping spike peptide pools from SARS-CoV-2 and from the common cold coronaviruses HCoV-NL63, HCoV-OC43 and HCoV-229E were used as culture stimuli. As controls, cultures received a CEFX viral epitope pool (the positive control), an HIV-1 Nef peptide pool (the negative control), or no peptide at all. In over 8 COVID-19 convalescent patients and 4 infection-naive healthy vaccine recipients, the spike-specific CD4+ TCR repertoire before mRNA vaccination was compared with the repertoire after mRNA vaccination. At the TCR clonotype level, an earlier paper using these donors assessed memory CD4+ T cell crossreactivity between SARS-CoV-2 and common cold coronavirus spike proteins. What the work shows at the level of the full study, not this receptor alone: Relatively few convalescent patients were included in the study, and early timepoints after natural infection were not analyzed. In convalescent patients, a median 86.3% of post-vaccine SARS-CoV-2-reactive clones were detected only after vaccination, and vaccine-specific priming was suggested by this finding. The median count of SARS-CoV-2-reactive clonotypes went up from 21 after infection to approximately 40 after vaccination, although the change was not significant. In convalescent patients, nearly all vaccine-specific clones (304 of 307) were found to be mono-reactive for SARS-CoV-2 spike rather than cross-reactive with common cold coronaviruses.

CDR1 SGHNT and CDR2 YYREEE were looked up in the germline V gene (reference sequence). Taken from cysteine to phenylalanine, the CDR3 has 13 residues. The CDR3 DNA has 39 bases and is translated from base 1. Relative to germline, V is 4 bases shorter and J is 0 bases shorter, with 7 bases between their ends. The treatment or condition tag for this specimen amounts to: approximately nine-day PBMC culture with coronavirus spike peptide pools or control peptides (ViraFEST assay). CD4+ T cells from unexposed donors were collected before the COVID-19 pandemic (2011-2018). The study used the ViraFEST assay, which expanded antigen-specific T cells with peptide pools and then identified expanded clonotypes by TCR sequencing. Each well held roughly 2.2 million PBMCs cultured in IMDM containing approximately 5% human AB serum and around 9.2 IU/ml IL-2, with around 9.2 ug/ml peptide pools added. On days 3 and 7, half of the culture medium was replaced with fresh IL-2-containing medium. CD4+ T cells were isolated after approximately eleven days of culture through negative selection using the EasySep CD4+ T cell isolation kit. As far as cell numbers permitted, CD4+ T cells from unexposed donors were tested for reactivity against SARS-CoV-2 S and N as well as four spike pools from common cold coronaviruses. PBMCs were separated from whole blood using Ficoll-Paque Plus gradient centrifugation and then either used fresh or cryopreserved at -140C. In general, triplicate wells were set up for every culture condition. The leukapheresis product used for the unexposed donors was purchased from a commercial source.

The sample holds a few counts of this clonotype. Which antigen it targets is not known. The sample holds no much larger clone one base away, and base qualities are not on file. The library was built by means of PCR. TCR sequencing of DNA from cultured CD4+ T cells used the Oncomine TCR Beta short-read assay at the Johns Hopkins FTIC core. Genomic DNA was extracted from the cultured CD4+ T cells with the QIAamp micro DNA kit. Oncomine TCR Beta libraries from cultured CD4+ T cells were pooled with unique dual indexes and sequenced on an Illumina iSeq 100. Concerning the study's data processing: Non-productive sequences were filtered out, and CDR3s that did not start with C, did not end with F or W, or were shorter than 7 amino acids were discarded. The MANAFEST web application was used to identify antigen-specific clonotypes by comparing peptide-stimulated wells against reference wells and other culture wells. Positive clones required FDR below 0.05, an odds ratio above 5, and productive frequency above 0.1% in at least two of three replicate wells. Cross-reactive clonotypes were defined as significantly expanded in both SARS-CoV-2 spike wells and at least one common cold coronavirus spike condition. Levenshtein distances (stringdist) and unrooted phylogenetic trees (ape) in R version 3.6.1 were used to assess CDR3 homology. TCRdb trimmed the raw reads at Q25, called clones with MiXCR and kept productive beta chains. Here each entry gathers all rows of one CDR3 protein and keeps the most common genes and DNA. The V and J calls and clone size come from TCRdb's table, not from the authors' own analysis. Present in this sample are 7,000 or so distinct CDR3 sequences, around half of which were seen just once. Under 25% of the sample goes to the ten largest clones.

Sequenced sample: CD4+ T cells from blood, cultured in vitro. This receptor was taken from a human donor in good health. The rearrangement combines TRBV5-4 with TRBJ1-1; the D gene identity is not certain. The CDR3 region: CASSKQLNTEAFF. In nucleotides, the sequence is TGTGCCAGCAGCAAGCAGCTGAACACTGAAGCTTTCTTT.